Here is one T cell receptor beta chain with its context. This record belongs to a study of blood T cell repertoires in COVID-19. Clones were read by immunoSEQ multiplex PCR, and TCRdb kept only the in-frame ones, dropping some. The table shows roughly 250,000 clones, with roughly 80% occurring only once. The V gene's germline CDR1 is MNHNS and CDR2 SASEGT. The V and J ends lost 6 bases and 1 base respectively, with 9 bases between them. The CDR3 sequence is 13 residues long. The chain joins TRBV6-1 to TRBJ1-1; tentatively, D is TRBD1 (6 bases). This clonotype was sampled from an elderly woman with acute or convalescent COVID-19. Sample: peripheral blood. CDR3 residues: CASSLQGNTEAFF. The CDR3 DNA reads as TGTGCCAGCAGCCTACAGGGGAACACTGAAGCTTTCTTT.